A single sample gave rise to the 24 T cell receptor beta chains below, sequenced in a study of T cells in Graves' hyperthyroidism and ophthalmopathy. What was amplified from RNA transcripts were TCR beta CDR3 regions. The study used the HTBI primer set for a first-round RT-PCR of the TCR CDR3. TCRdb ran MiXCR on the multiplex PCR reads and lists one entry per CDR3 protein. The table includes some 490,000 distinct CDR3 sequences, 22% detected once. The source material was blood. Source of these receptors: a woman in her 70s with Graves' ophthalmopathy.

This clonotype turned up a few times. This chain joins TRBV6-2 or TRBV6-3 and TRBJ2-6; maybe TRBD1 (6 bases). CDR3 length: 17 residues. Deletions cut 4 bases from V and 0 bases from J, with 13 bases between. Germline CDR1 is MNHEY and CDR2 is SVGEGT. The DNA of the CDR3 is TGTGCCAGCAGTTTGGACAGCCCTCACTCTGGGGCCAACGTCCTGACTTTC. Residues: CASSLDSPHSGANVLTF.

The chain recombines TRBV11-2 with TRBJ2-1, with TRBD2 matching 7 bases. V shed 0 bases and J 2 bases; nucleotides not matched to a gene: 10. The germline CDR1 and CDR2 sequences are SGHAT and FQNNGV. The CDR3 runs 18 residues. CDR3: CASSLDRVGGGAYNEQFF. CDR3 DNA sequence: TGTGCCAGCAGCTTAGATCGAGTTGGGGGAGGGGCCTACAATGAGCAGTTCTTC.

This clonotype has a count of ten or more. V usage is TRBV28 and J usage is TRBJ1-2; D perhaps matches TRBD1 (5 bases). V was pared by 7 bases and J by 3 bases, with 9 bases between. Germline V gene lookup returns CDR1 MDHEN and CDR2 SYDVKM. The CDR3 has 12 amino acids. The CDR3 loop reads CASIGDHYGYTF. For the CDR3, the DNA is TGTGCCAGCATAGGGGACCACTATGGCTACACCTTC.

The V gene is TRBV6-1, the J gene TRBJ1-1; 9 bases are a match to TRBD1. Losses at the gene ends were 5 bases for V and 4 bases for J; bases not matched to a gene: 5. The germline V gene has CDR1 MNHNS and CDR2 SASEGT. The CDR3 is 14 amino acids. The CDR3 DNA reads as TGTGCCAGCAGTTTCCGACAGGGGGGCACTGAAGCTTTCTTT. Amino acids: CASSFRQGGTEAFF.

This clonotype has more than one count but fewer than ten. DNA of the CDR3: TGCAGTGCACAGGGACAGGGAACCACAGATACGCAGTATTTT. This sequence encodes CSAQGQGTTDTQYF. The chain has TRBV20-1 and TRBJ2-3; 9 bases line up with TRBD1. There are 14 residues in the CDR3. The trim removed 6 bases at V and 2 bases at J, leaving 6 bases unmatched. CDR1 is DFQATT and CDR2 is SNEGSKA in the germline V gene (reference sequence).

The sample holds a few counts of this clonotype. The gene calls are TRBV11-2 and TRBJ2-7; D ambiguous. The CDR3 is 14 residues long. Germline V lookup: CDR1 SGHAT, CDR2 FQNNGV. Trimming removed 4 bases at V and 2 bases at J, with 12 bases between. For the CDR3, the DNA is TGTGCCAGCAGCTCGGCCCCGGAAACCTACGAGCAGTACTTC. This codes for CASSSAPETYEQYF.

CDR3 in DNA: TGTGCCAGTAGTGTCCAGGGGGCGCGGAACACTGAAGCTTTCTTT. Its translation: CASSVQGARNTEAFF. The rearrangement joins TRBV19 to TRBJ1-1; 8 positions match TRBD1. Germline values: CDR1 LNHDA, CDR2 SQIVND (reference sequence). This CDR3 has 15 residues. The J segment lost 1 base and the V segment lost 5 bases, leaving 6 bases of the junction unmatched.

The gene calls are TRBV4-2 and TRBJ1-2; D may be TRBD1 (5 bases). V shed 0 bases and J shed 9 bases, with 14 bases lying between them. The germline V gene encodes CDR1 LGHNA and CDR2 YNFKEQ. The CDR3 runs to 14 residues. The CDR3 DNA is TGTGCCAGCAGCCAAGATCGGGGTCAGGGAAGCTACACCTTC. This gives the protein CASSQDRGQGSYTF.

This clonotype was found many times. The chain joins TRBV6-1 to TRBJ2-2; possible D gene TRBD1, 5 bases. The CDR3 consists of 14 residues. V lost 6 bases, J lost 3 bases, and 11 bases lay in between. CDR1 MNHNS and CDR2 SASEGT come from the germline V gene. CDR3 bases: TGTGCCAGCAGAAGGGAAGGGGACACCGGGGAGCTGTTTTTT. Its protein product is CASRREGDTGELFF.

This clonotype was detected only a few times. The V call is TRBV20-1, the J call TRBJ2-7; 7 nucleotides align to TRBD1. Per the germline V gene, CDR1 is DFQATT and CDR2 is SNEGSKA (reference sequence). With V trimmed by 4 bases and J by 3 bases, 9 bases remained unmatched. This CDR3 contains 14 residues. In DNA, the CDR3 is TGCAGTGCTAACACAGGGGCTCCCTTCTACGAGCAGTACTTC. It translates to CSANTGAPFYEQYF.

CDR3 loop: CASRGSGRNEQFF. CDR3 coding DNA: TGTGCCAGCAGGGGTAGCGGGAGGAATGAGCAGTTCTTC. V is TRBV6-1 and J is TRBJ2-1; TRBD2 matches at 10 bases. The CDR3 covers 13 residues. With V trimmed by 6 bases and J by 7 bases, 3 bases remained unmatched. Germline V lookup: CDR1 MNHNS, CDR2 SASEGT.

This clonotype has ten or more counts. The V gene is TRBV6-1, the J gene TRBJ1-1, with TRBD1 matching over 7 bases. The length of the CDR3 is 12 residues. Trimming removed 5 bases from V and 9 bases from J; junction bases left unmatched: 6. Germline CDR1 and CDR2: MNHNS and SASEGT. CDR3 nucleotides: TGTGCCAGCAGTTACAGGGGATTGCAAGCTTTCTTT. Residues: CASSYRGLQAFF.

This clonotype turned up a few times. The chain carries TRBV9 and TRBJ2-1; 7 nucleotides line up with TRBD2. The germline gives CDR1 SGDLS, CDR2 YYNGEE. CDR3 length: 16 residues. The junction had 14 bases not matched to a gene; V was cut back by 4 bases and J by 7 bases. The CDR3 protein is CASSPSATSALNEQFF. DNA of the CDR3: TGTGCCAGCAGCCCATCCGCCACTAGCGCCTTGAATGAGCAGTTCTTC. Drawing the rest from reference TRBV9 and TRBJ2-1, the complete variable domain is DSGVTQTPKHLITATGQRVTLRCSPRSGDLSVYWYQQSLDQGLQFLIQYYNGEERAKGNILERFSAQQFPDLHSELNLSSLELGDSALYFCASSPSATSALNEQFFGPGTRLTVL.

The rearrangement joins TRBV29-1 to TRBJ1-1, with D possibly matching TRBD1 (5 bases). There are 13 residues in the CDR3. Germline CDR1 SQVTM, CDR2 ANQGSEA. V gave up 4 bases and J gave up 5 bases, with 14 bases separating them. The CDR3 protein is CSVVRGSWTEAFF. CDR3 nucleotides: TGCAGCGTTGTAAGGGGCTCATGGACTGAAGCTTTCTTT.

The CDR3 loop is CASSIPGAPRGAQYF. The CDR3 nucleotides are TGTGCCAGTAGTATCCCAGGGGCCCCCCGGGGGGCCCAGTACTTC. V usage is TRBV19 and J usage is TRBJ2-5, with D possibly being TRBD2 (7 bases). Trimming stripped 3 bases from V and 9 bases from J, with 20 bases between. Germline values: CDR1 LNHDA, CDR2 SQIVND (reference sequence). The CDR3 contains 15 residues.

A single count supports this clonotype. This chain links TRBV20-1 with TRBJ1-5; 9 bases line up with TRBD1. The CDR3 sequence is 18 residues long. The germline V gene encodes CDR1 DFQATT and CDR2 SNEGSKA (reference sequence). The junction had 13 bases not matched to a gene; V was cut back by 3 bases and J by 1 base. This CDR3 reads CSASRPQPGTGSNQPQHF. The DNA for the CDR3 is TGCAGTGCTAGTCGACCCCAACCCGGGACAGGGAGCAATCAGCCCCAGCATTTT.

The chain combines TRBV30 with TRBJ1-2; D gene uncertain. Trimming removed 0 bases from V and 8 bases from J, with 13 bases in between. The length of the CDR3 is 13 residues. From germline, CDR1 is GTSNPN and CDR2 SVGIG (reference sequence). CDR3 amino acids: CAWSVGPTEGYTF. DNA of the CDR3: TGTGCCTGGAGTGTAGGGCCTACTGAGGGCTACACCTTC.

This clonotype was counted once. V usage is TRBV12-3 or TRBV12-4 and J usage is TRBJ2-3, with 10 bases lining up with TRBD2. The CDR3 length is 18 residues. V trimming: 6 bases; J trimming: 3 bases; junction bases outside the gene matches: 15. The CDR3 nucleotides are TGTGCCAGCAGCCAACGACCATCACTAGCGGGATTGACAGATACGCAGTATTTT. It specifies CASSQRPSLAGLTDTQYF.

This clonotype was detected a few times. The J gene is TRBJ1-2, the V gene TRBV12-5; 7 bases align to TRBD1. This CDR3 is built from 14 residues. Germline CDR1 and CDR2: LGHNT and FRNRAP. The trim removed 3 bases at V and 3 bases at J, leaving 4 bases unmatched. The CDR3 sequence is CASGFRTGYYGYTF. The CDR3 coding sequence is TGTGCTAGTGGTTTCCGGACAGGATACTATGGCTACACCTTC. The full variable domain, its missing parts supplied by reference TRBV12-5 and TRBJ1-2, is DARVTQTPRHKVTEMGQEVTMRCQPILGHNTVFWYRQTMMQGLELLAYFRNRAPLDDSGMPKDRFSAEMPDATLATLKIQPSEPRDSAVYFCASGFRTGYYGYTFGSGTRLTVV.

This clonotype was seen a handful of times. This chain connects TRBV6-2 or TRBV6-3 to TRBJ2-5; 12 nucleotides align to TRBD1. Germline CDR1 is MNHEY and CDR2 is SVGEGT. The CDR3 sequence is 17 residues long. V lost 5 bases, J lost 4 bases, and 11 bases stayed unmatched. Here the CDR3 DNA reads TGTGCCAGCAGTGACTACAGCCGGGACAGGGGGCGAGAGACCCAGTACTTC. It is translated as CASSDYSRDRGRETQYF.

The V and J genes are TRBV11-2 and TRBJ2-7, with 7 bases matching TRBD2. Germline values: CDR1 SGHAT, CDR2 FQNNGV. V shed 5 bases and J 3 bases; nucleotides not matched to a gene: 7. The CDR3 runs 14 residues. CDR3 loop: CASSLAGRYYEQYF. Written as DNA, the CDR3 is TGTGCCAGCAGCCTCGCCGGGAGGTACTACGAGCAGTACTTC.

This clonotype occurred many times. The V call is TRBV24-1, the J call TRBJ1-5; 9 nucleotides agree with TRBD1. The germline V gene has CDR1 KGHDR and CDR2 SFDVKD. Trimming removed 5 bases from V and 4 bases from J; junction bases left unmatched: 17. The length of the CDR3 is 19 residues. CDR3 residues: CATSVPGGQGQRLNQPQHF. The CDR3 DNA reads as TGTGCCACCAGTGTTCCGGGGGGACAGGGTCAAAGGCTTAATCAGCCCCAGCATTTT.

The V and J genes are TRBV4-3 and TRBJ2-7; D is ambiguous. V dropped 0 bases and J dropped 1 base, with 10 bases sitting between them. This CDR3 is built from 15 residues. CDR1 is LGHNA, CDR2 YSLEER, per germline. The CDR3 DNA reads TGCGCCAGCAGCCAAGACGCCGCCGGTTCCTACGAGCAGTACTTC. Protein: CASSQDAAGSYEQYF.

This clonotype was recorded at least ten times. V is TRBV7-8 and J is TRBJ1-2, with 8 bases lining up with TRBD1. V shed 5 bases and J 5 bases; nucleotides not matched to a gene: 10. In germline, CDR1 is SGHVS, CDR2 FQNEAQ. The CDR3 is made up of 15 amino acids. The CDR3 DNA is TGTGCCAGCAGCCCGCGTCCACAGGGGGGATATGGCTACACCTTC. This gives the protein CASSPRPQGGYGYTF. The variable domain in full, with the rest retrieved from reference TRBV7-8 and TRBJ1-2, is GAGVSQSPRYKVAKRGQDVALRCDPISGHVSLFWYQQALGQGPEFLTYFQNEAQLDKSGLPSDRFFAERPEGSVSTLKIQRTQQEDSAVYLCASSPRPQGGYGYTFGSGTRLTVV.